The sequence of this T cell receptor beta chain was determined in a study of cytomegalovirus exposure and HLA in healthy donors (dated by TCRdb to 2015 to 2018). Background for the entire study: An earlier analysis of more than 550 of the donors reported 276 Gb of sequence data and approximately 120 million unique TCR beta sequences obtained from around 190 million T cells. An early release that covered about 600 HLA-typed donors contained approximately 300 gigabases of sequencing data and tens of millions of unique TCR sequences. Of the approximately 370 genotyped donors, 65% to 90% were placed in the genetic ancestry cluster associated with self-reported Caucasian donors. The study was designed to test whether signatures of past pathogen exposure could be identified by cataloging public T cell receptors. Using immunosequencing, the study profiled T cell repertoires from 550 to 750 subjects and related those repertoires to cytomegalovirus serostatus. A separate validation cohort of over a hundred different subjects was used in addition to the approximately 670-subject first cohort. To predict cytomegalovirus infection status, the study combined high-throughput TCR immunosequencing, statistical association of individual TCRs with disease status, and machine learning. A later analysis re-examined previously published TCR beta repertoires from around 670 donors and added high-resolution HLA genotyping to investigate patterns of TCR occurrence. The later analysis used no new phenotypic data to find candidate immune exposures, relying instead on TCR beta sequences and their occurrence across donors. To decide whether each TCR beta V gene segment behaved as functional or pseudogenic, an earlier analysis of approximately 590 of the donors relied on high-throughput TCR beta sequencing. Donor age, sex, ethnicity and CMV serostatus were collected together with the repertoire data. Genome-wide SNP genotypes for about 55% of the roughly 670 donors were used in a later genetic analysis, which treated that subset as a discovery cohort. All discovery cohort repertoires had been generated using a single sequencing platform. Class I and class II HLA loci were covered by the typing at four-digit resolution. Typing coverage differed by locus: A, B, C, DRB1 and DQB1 were typed in about 620-640 donors, DQA1 in about 510, DPA1 in 600 to 610, and DPB1 in approximately 450. Roughly 5 DR-DQ haplotypes were handled as single units for association and clustering because linkage in the cohort was strong. Across 398 genotyped donors of the cohort, an average of roughly 230,000 unique TCR beta nucleotide sequences per donor were sequenced, and 15% to 20% of those sequences were non-productive.

Overall results and qualifications from the work: Some IMGT-functional V segments, including TRBV6-2 and TRBV6-3, could not be told apart with the 87-base-pair reads, so those segments were excluded. In a later analysis, 15,000 to 20,000 TCR beta sequences were associated with specific HLA alleles at a false discovery rate of 0.05. The authors suggested that the approach could potentially be extended to other disease states and immunological phenotypes. A later analysis found that HLA-associated TCR beta chains were more clonally expanded and had lower generation probabilities than equally common non-associated chains. Because counts were too low, seventeen rarely observed V segments, including chromosome 9 orphons, were left out of the earlier analysis of a few hundred of the donors. Most TCR sequences were observed very rarely across donors, whereas some public TCRs were present in many individuals. This cohort had only TCR beta chains sequenced, and the lack of alpha or paired-chain data limited which features could be detected. In a later analysis, several top co-occurrence clusters were reported to appear linked to parvovirus B19, influenza, CMV and Epstein-Barr virus. The only immune exposure information available for the cohort was CMV serostatus. In vitro tests confirmed that three of the cytomegalovirus-associated TCR beta chains recognize cytomegalovirus antigens. Compared with the roughly 670-donor mean, donors in an Asian-associated ancestry cluster had fewer N-insertions in productive TCRs, according to a later genetic analysis. Sequencing depth was assumed to be roughly uniform across donors in the presence/absence analyses, though that assumption may not hold. The classifier was reported to diagnose cytomegalovirus status with high specificity and sensitivity in both the original and validation cohorts. When HLA alleles, especially DR and DQ, strongly co-occurred, TCR associations were difficult to assign to individual alleles. Linkage disequilibrium might explain the correlated functional status among segregating V segments, but an unknown experimental factor could not be excluded. According to a later analysis, most CMV-associated TCR beta chains appeared to be HLA-restricted, and the HLA associations seemed to be driven largely by CMV exposure. An association between a missense DCLRE1C variant and V-gene and J-gene trimming of TCR beta chains was found in a later genetic analysis and replicated in an independent cohort. An earlier analysis of approximately 540 of the donors showed that most TCR beta V segments appeared in productive rearrangements either about 90% or about 30% of the time, which broadly matched IMGT annotations. Because some donors lacked HLA typing at each locus, the association tests relied only on the typed subset. A group of highly shared sequence variants was considered likely to be a technical artifact of the sequencing pipeline. A further reported finding was that TCR beta sequences accurately predicted the HLA-A and HLA-B alleles for most subjects in the first cohort. According to a later analysis, TCR association rates differed among HLA loci, with DRB1 alleles showing the most associated TCRs and HLA-C alleles showing the fewest. The study gave a list of 150 to 200 TCR beta chains associated with cytomegalovirus.

In total, approximately 610 healthy bone marrow donors made up the cohort. Cohort members were all nominally healthy when sampled, although unrecorded immune exposures were likely present. The donor tested CMV seronegative and was one of the 352 seronegative cohort members. Every donor gave a peripheral blood sample, and the peripheral blood mononuclear cells from that sample were used for TCR beta sequencing. The Qiagen DNeasy Blood Extraction Kit was used to extract genomic DNA from the blood cell samples. Via the germline V gene, CDR1 is MNHNS and CDR2 SASEGT. V was cut back by 4 bases and J by 2 bases, leaving a gap of 9 bases between them. Reading from cysteine to phenylalanine, the CDR3 counts 13 amino acids. The read is trimmed to its CDR3 DNA, 39 bases read in frame from base 1. The library came from the immunoSEQ multiplex PCR assay. The multiplex PCR relied on a mix of 60 forward primers for TCR Vbeta segments and 13 reverse primers for TCR Jbeta segments. Amplification of the CDR3 region of rearranged TCR beta genes was performed with a multiplex PCR assay on genomic DNA. On the Illumina HiSeq System, the amplified TCR beta libraries were sequenced as 87-base-pair reads. As for the authors' bioinformatics: Across the 670 or so repertoires, a later analysis counted roughly 77 million unique TCR beta chains, 8.5 million to 12 million of which were shared by at least two donors. To remove PCR and sequencing errors, raw reads were error-corrected and collapsed into unique sequences using a nearest-neighbor algorithm that merged closely related sequences. Alignment of CDR3 sequences to IMGT reference sequences was used to assign V, D and J gene segments. Each retained sequence needed at least a six-nucleotide match to both a V gene segment and a J gene segment. Rearrangements were classified as productive when the CDR3 lacked stop codons and remained in frame with V and J, and all other rearrangements were classified as non-productive. CDR3 was defined by IMGT convention, running from the second conserved V-encoded cysteine to the conserved J-encoded phenylalanine. The earlier analysis of about 620 of the donors excluded sequences that lacked an unambiguous match to a single V gene segment. In an earlier analysis of several hundred of the donors, V segments were called functional above 56.7% productive rearrangements and were called segregating when the between-donor standard deviation exceeded 5%. A statistical classification framework was built to diagnose cytomegalovirus status from the catalog of TCR beta chain sequences. In a later analysis, V and J genes were assigned by comparing TCR nucleotide sequences against IMGT/GENE-DB human TR gene sequences. Using the TCRdist pipeline, a later analysis assigned CDR3 sequences along with most-parsimonious VDJ recombination scenarios. A later analysis defined each TCR beta chain by its CDR3 amino acid sequence plus V-gene family, and excluded reads lacking a unique V-gene family. As a way to deal with suspected cross-contamination and a sequencing artifact, a later analysis dropped approximately 590 nucleotide sequences that were highly shared and had low generation probability. In a later analysis, a clonal expansion index for each public chain was calculated from normalized within-repertoire ranks of inferred template counts. A later analysis computed generation probabilities with a VDJ recombination model fitted to out-of-frame rearrangements, and checked the results against IGoR. Hypergeometric tests were used in a later analysis to score TCR-TCR, TCR-HLA and TCR-CMV co-occurrence, with a repertoire-size bias correction applied to the TCR pairs. A later analysis estimated false discovery rates by permuting HLA or CMV assignments 20 times. In a later analysis, co-occurring TCRs were grouped using DBSCAN, with TCRdist sequence similarity added in when clustering inside HLA-allele-positive subsets. For co-occurrence clustering, repertoires with fewer than 30,000 or more than 120,000 public chains were excluded, along with four to six repertoires with anomalous nucleotide sharing. Here the immuneACCESS table is served through TCRdb, limited to in-frame sequences with V and J called. Missing clones are a known gap in these copies; in checked studies unresolved V genes cover under half, and the rest lacks a known reason. The V and J calls and the clone size are those of that table, but D and trimming were determined from the DNA. The sample table holds some 170,000 clones, of which 79% were seen once. The leading ten clones occupy roughly 2% of the sample.

Note on this clone: Its cognate antigen has yet to be identified. There are no base qualities to consult, and no much larger clone falls within one base.

The sample consisted of PBMCs. The chain uses TRBV6-1 and TRBJ2-7; TRBD1 is perhaps the D gene, given 5 matching bases. This clonotype originated in a man aged 35-49 years in good health and CMV-seronegative. CDR3 loop: CASSGGLTYEQYF. DNA sequence: TGTGCCAGCAGTGGGGGCCTTACCTACGAGCAGTACTTC.